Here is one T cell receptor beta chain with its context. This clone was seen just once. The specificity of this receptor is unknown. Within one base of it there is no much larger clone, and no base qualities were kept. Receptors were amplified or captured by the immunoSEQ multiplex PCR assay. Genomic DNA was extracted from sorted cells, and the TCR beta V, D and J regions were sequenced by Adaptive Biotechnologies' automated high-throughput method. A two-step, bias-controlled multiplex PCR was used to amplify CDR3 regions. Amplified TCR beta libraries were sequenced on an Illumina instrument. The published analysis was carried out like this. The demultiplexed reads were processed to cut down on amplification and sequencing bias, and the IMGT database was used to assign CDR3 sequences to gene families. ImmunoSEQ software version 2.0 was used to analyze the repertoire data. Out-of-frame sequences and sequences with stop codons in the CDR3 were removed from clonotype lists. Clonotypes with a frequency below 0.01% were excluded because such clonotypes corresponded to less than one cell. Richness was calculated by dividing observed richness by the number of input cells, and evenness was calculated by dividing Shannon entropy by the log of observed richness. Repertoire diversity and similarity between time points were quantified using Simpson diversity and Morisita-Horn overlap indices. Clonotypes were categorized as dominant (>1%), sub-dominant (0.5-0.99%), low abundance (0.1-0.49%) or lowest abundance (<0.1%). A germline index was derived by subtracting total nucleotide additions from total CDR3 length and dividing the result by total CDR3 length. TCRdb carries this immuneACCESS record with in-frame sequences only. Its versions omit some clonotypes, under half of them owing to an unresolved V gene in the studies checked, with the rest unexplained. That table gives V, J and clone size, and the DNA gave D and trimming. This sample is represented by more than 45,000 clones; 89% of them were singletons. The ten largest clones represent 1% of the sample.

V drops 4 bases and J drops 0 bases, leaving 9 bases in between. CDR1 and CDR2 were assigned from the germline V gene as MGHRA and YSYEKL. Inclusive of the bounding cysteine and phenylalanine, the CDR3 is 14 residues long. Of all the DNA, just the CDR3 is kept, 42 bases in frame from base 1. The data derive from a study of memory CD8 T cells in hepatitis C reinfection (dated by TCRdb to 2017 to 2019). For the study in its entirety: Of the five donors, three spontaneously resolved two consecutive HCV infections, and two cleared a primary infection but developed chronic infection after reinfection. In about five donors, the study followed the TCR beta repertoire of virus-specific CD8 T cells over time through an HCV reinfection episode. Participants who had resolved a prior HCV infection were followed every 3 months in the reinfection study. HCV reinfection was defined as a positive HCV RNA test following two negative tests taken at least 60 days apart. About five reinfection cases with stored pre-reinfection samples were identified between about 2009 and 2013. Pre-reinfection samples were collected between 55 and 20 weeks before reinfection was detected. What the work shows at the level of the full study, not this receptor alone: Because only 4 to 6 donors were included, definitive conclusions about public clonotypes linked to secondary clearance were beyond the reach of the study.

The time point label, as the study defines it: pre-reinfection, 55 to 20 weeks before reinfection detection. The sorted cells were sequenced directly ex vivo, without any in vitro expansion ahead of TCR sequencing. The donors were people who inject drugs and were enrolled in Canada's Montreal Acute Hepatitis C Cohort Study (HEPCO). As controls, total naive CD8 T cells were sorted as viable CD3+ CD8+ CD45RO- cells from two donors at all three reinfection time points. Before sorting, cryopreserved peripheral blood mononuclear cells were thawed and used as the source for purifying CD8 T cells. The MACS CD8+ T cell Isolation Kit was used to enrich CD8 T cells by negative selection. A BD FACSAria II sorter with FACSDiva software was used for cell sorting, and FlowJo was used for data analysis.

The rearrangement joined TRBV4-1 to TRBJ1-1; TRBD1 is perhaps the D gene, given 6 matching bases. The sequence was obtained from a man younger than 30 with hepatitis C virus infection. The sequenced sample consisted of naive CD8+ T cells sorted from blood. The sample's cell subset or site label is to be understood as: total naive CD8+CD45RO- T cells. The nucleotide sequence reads TGCGCCAGCAGCCCCAGGGGAGTGAACACTGAAGCTTTCTTT. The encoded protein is CASSPRGVNTEAFF.